This T cell receptor (beta chain) originates from a study of T-cell reconstitution after alpha-beta-depleted transplantation in children. Broader study findings: One year after transplant, T-cell counts and diversity came mostly from newly produced T cells. Surviving recipient T cells and intrathymic progenitors accounted for some patients' high TCRbeta diversity at day 60. Alpha-beta T cells about two months after transplant reportedly derived from several hundred expanded graft clones.

J gave up 2 bases and V 4 bases, and 5 bases lay outside the gene matches. Germline V gene lookup returns CDR1 SGHRS and CDR2 YFSETQ. The CDR3 consists of 16 residues. Library preparation (for TCRbeta) was performed with unique molecular identifiers. TCRdb analysed the PCR reads with MiXCR anew, one entry per CDR3 protein. This table has about a million distinct CDR3 sequences, around 30% appearing once. For this clonotype: Its antigen is still unknown.

The material sequenced was PBMCs, mostly from graft donor cells, taken 360 days after TCRalphabeta/CD19-depleted stem cell transplant. This rearrangement joins TRBV5-1 to TRBJ2-3; 12 positions agree with TRBD2. The sequence came from a boy in the first two years of life who had a stem cell transplant for SCID, so the T cells may come from the graft donor. The CDR3 is CASSGLAGGFTDTQYF. The CDR3 DNA reads TGCGCCAGCAGCGGTCTAGCGGGGGGGTTCACAGATACGCAGTATTTT.